Given below is one TCR beta chain in context. Antigen unknown. This sample was taken from a study of beta chain features in type 1 diabetes. CDR1 SGHVS and CDR2 FNYEAQ come from the germline V gene. The CDR3 totals 20 residues. V dropped 4 bases and J dropped 0; count of bases not matched to a gene: 16. Study outcomes and limitations: Researchers report that Type 1 diabetes patients had moderately but significantly shorter TCRB CDR3s across all four CD4+ subsets. Among patients, naive, central memory and Treg TCRB repertoires appeared more similar than among healthy donors.

Expressed TCRB transcripts were sequenced, since all the RNA that had been isolated was reverse transcribed. Sequenced by immunoSEQ multiplex PCR; TCRdb stores in-frame clones only, minus some. The sample consists of over 700,000 clones, roughly 15% of them appearing once. Sequencing was performed on naive CD4+ T cells from blood. V gene TRBV7-6 combines with J gene TRBJ1-2; 11 positions match TRBD1. The origin of this receptor is a woman aged 18-35 years in good health. The CDR3 sequence is CASSSGQGARSISSNYGYTF. Here the CDR3 DNA reads TGTGCCAGCAGCTCCGGACAGGGGGCGCGTAGCATCTCGTCTAACTATGGCTACACCTTC.